A selection of T cell receptor beta chains follows, all from one sample in a study of blood T cell repertoires in COVID-19. Only in-frame clones appear in the TCRdb table, and some are missing; sequencing was by immunoSEQ multiplex PCR. The sample lists approximately 280,000 clones; 90% were seen once. The sequencing input was PBMCs or T cells enriched from blood (not recorded which). The receptors here all came from a woman between 18 and 30 years old with acute COVID-19. The CDR3 runs from the conserved cysteine through the conserved F or W. Each record gives: D gene, clone size, J gene, V gene, CDR3 DNA, CDR3 protein. The D gene is left open where the match is weak. A row's size may be missing; if present it is once, few, many or a size class.

d_call: NA
clone_size: NA
j_call: TRBJ2-1
v_call: TRBV6-5
cdr3_nt: TGTGCCAGCGCGACTGCCGGGAGCTCCTACAATGAGCAGTTCTTC
cdr3_aa: CASATAGSSYNEQFF

d_call: NA
clone_size: NA
j_call: TRBJ2-1
v_call: TRBV14
cdr3_nt: TGTGCCAGCAGTAAACTCAGGGGACAATACTACAATGAGCAGTTCTTC
cdr3_aa: CASSKLRGQYYNEQFF

d_call: NA
clone_size: once
j_call: TRBJ2-2
v_call: TRBV30
cdr3_nt: TGTGCCTGGAGGGCGGGATGGGGGACCGGGGAGCTGTTTTTT
cdr3_aa: CAWRAGWGTGELFF

d_call: TRBD2
clone_size: NA
j_call: TRBJ2-7
v_call: TRBV15
cdr3_nt: TGTGCCACCAGCAGAGAGCGGGGTAGCGGGACATCCTACGAGCAGTACTTC
cdr3_aa: CATSRERGSGTSYEQYF

d_call: NA
clone_size: few
j_call: TRBJ1-1
v_call: TRBV18
cdr3_nt: TGTGCCAGCTCACCACCGGGGGCTAAGAACACTGAAGCTTTCTTT
cdr3_aa: CASSPPGAKNTEAFF

d_call: NA
clone_size: NA
j_call: TRBJ2-2
v_call: TRBV14
cdr3_nt: TGTGCCAGCAGCACCCAAGCCGCCGGGGAGCTGTTTTTT
cdr3_aa: CASSTQAAGELFF

d_call: TRBD1
clone_size: NA
j_call: TRBJ1-2
v_call: TRBV19
cdr3_nt: TGTGCCAGTAGAGCAGGGGGCTCACACTATGGCTACACCTTC
cdr3_aa: CASRAGGSHYGYTF

d_call: NA
clone_size: NA
j_call: TRBJ1-3
v_call: TRBV11-2
cdr3_nt: TGTGCCAGCAGATCTACAGGGTCCTCTGGAAACACCATATATTTT
cdr3_aa: CASRSTGSSGNTIYF

d_call: NA
clone_size: NA
j_call: TRBJ1-2
v_call: TRBV7-9
cdr3_nt: TGTGCCAGCAGCGTCCAGGTGGGGGCTGGCTACACCTTC
cdr3_aa: CASSVQVGAGYTF

d_call: NA
clone_size: NA
j_call: TRBJ2-1
v_call: TRBV7-9
cdr3_nt: TGTGCCAGCAGCTCGACCCAAAGACAGGAGCAGTTCTTC
cdr3_aa: CASSSTQRQEQFF

d_call: TRBD2
clone_size: NA
j_call: TRBJ2-1
v_call: TRBV7-8
cdr3_nt: TGTGCCAGCAGGTGGATAGGCGGGAGGGCGAACAATGAGCAGTTCTTC
cdr3_aa: CASRWIGGRANNEQFF

d_call: TRBD2
clone_size: NA
j_call: TRBJ2-1
v_call: TRBV5-1
cdr3_nt: TGCGCCAGCAGCTTGGAGACTAGCGGGGGGGCCTACAATGAGCAGTTCTTC
cdr3_aa: CASSLETSGGAYNEQFF

d_call: NA
clone_size: NA
j_call: TRBJ1-2
v_call: TRBV18
cdr3_nt: TGTGCCAGCTCACTTTTGCGGGATAGTGATGGCTACACCTTC
cdr3_aa: CASSLLRDSDGYTF

d_call: TRBD1
clone_size: NA
j_call: TRBJ2-1
v_call: TRBV27
cdr3_nt: TGTGCCAGCAGTTACATCGGGACAGGAGCTCCAAGCTCCTACAATGAGCAGTTCTTC
cdr3_aa: CASSYIGTGAPSSYNEQFF

d_call: NA
clone_size: NA
j_call: TRBJ2-7
v_call: TRBV27
cdr3_nt: TGTGCCAGCAGTTCCACTCTCCCTCCTAACGAGCAGTACTTC
cdr3_aa: CASSSTLPPNEQYF

d_call: TRBD1
clone_size: once
j_call: TRBJ1-6
v_call: TRBV30
cdr3_nt: TGTGCCTCCACCCCGGGACAGGGGAATTCACCCCTCCACTTT
cdr3_aa: CASTPGQGNSPLHF

d_call: NA
clone_size: NA
j_call: TRBJ1-1
v_call: TRBV6-5
cdr3_nt: TGTGCCAGCAGTTACTCAACGGTTCGGGACACTGAAGCTTTCTTT
cdr3_aa: CASSYSTVRDTEAFF

d_call: NA
clone_size: NA
j_call: TRBJ2-2
v_call: TRBV4-2
cdr3_nt: TGTGCCAGCAGCCTAGACCCTACGGCCGGGGAGCTGTTTTTT
cdr3_aa: CASSLDPTAGELFF